These 5 T cell receptor beta chains were all obtained from the same sample, sequenced in a study of cytotoxic CD8 clonotypes in ibrutinib-treated CLL. Data came from immunoSEQ multiplex PCR; TCRdb stores just in-frame clones and leaves some out. The sample has more than 300,000 clones, around four fifths seen once; the top ten hold 5% to 7%. The sample in question was PBMCs, obtained before ibrutinib treatment. Source of these receptors: a human donor with chronic lymphocytic leukemia.

V gene TRBV7-2 combines with J gene TRBJ1-1; 7 bases are shared with TRBD1. This CDR3 is built from 14 residues. The germline gives CDR1 SGHTA, CDR2 FQGNSA. Losses at the gene ends were 4 bases for V and 1 base for J; bases not matched to a gene: 3. CDR3 bases: TGTGCCAGCAGCTCCAACAGGGGGAACACTGAAGCTTTCTTT. Residues: CASSSNRGNTEAFF.

The J gene is TRBJ1-5, the V gene TRBV11-2, with a weak D call TRBD1 (5 bases). The CDR3 loop spans 14 amino acids. Trimming pared 2 bases from V and 4 bases from J, leaving 9 bases between. CDR1 SGHAT and CDR2 FQNNGV come from the germline V gene. The CDR3: CASSLPGLNQPQHF. The CDR3 DNA reads TGTGCCAGCAGCTTACCAGGGCTAAATCAGCCCCAGCATTTT.

The CDR3 sequence: CASSFFGGEDTEAFF. The DNA for the CDR3 is TGTGCCAGCAGCTTTTTCGGGGGAGAGGACACTGAAGCTTTCTTT. V usage is TRBV11-2 and J usage is TRBJ1-1; D might be TRBD1 (5 bases). Germline CDR1 is SGHAT and CDR2 is FQNNGV. The V and J ends lost 3 bases and 3 bases respectively, with 14 bases between them. The CDR3 spans 15 residues. The variable domain in full, with the rest retrieved from reference TRBV11-2 and TRBJ1-1, is EAGVAQSPRYKIIEKRQSVAFWCNPISGHATLYWYQQILGQGPKLLIQFQNNGVVDDSQLPKDRFSAERLKGVDSTLKIQPAKLEDSAVYLCASSFFGGEDTEAFFGQGTRLTVV.

V is TRBV5-1 and J is TRBJ2-7, with a possible D match to TRBD1 (6 bases). CDR1 is SGHRS and CDR2 is YFSETQ in the germline V gene. V was shortened by 1 base and J by 6 bases, with 17 bases between the two germline ends. CDR3 length: 15 residues. The CDR3 DNA follows: TGCGCCAGCAGCTTGACGGGGACATTCCCCTCCGAGCAGTACTTC. Its translation is CASSLTGTFPSEQYF.

The chain is built from TRBV18 and TRBJ2-1; 10 bases match TRBD2. The junction had 2 bases not matched to a gene; V was cut back by 6 bases and J by 3 bases. Germline CDR1 KGHSH, CDR2 LQKENI. The CDR3 consists of 14 residues. The DNA of the CDR3 is TGTGCCAGCTCTAGACTAGCGGGCTACAATGAGCAGTTCTTC. This codes for CASSRLAGYNEQFF.